The rows below give T cell receptor beta chains drawn from one sample of a study of OX40 agonist ivuxolimab in advanced cancers. Sequenced by immunoSEQ multiplex PCR; TCRdb stores in-frame clones only, minus some. The repertoire holds just over 95,000 clones, with approximately 85% as singletons. Sequenced here: CD4+ or CD8+ T cells sorted from blood, sampled in a trial of the OX40 agonist ivuxolimab. These receptors came from an adult with an advanced solid tumor such as melanoma, head and neck, liver or kidney cancer. CDR3s include the opening cysteine and the closing phenylalanine or tryptophan. The order of the fields is clone size, J gene, D gene, V gene, CDR3 DNA, CDR3 protein. D genes are given only for firm matches. Clone size is given for some rows only: seen once, a few or many times, or a class if the clone is expanded.

NA	TRBJ2-5	NA	TRBV28	TGTGCCAGCAGCCCGGAGGGGGAGACCCAGTACTTC	CASSPEGETQYF
NA	TRBJ2-7	NA	TRBV7-6	TGTGCCAGCAGCTTAGGGGGGGTAGCGGAGCAGTACTTC	CASSLGGVAEQYF
few	TRBJ2-2	TRBD2	TRBV15	TGTGCCACCAGCAGAGGGGGTAGCGGGAATGGCGGGGAGCTGTTTTTT	CATSRGGSGNGGELFF
NA	TRBJ2-2	TRBD2	TRBV7-2	TGTGCCAGCAGCCCGAAGAAGCGGGATGCCGGGGAGCTGTTTTTT	CASSPKKRDAGELFF
NA	TRBJ2-7	TRBD2	TRBV10-3	TGTGCCATCAGTGAGTCAGGGGCGGGGGATCATTACGAGCAGTACTTC	CAISESGAGDHYEQYF
NA	TRBJ2-3	TRBD2	TRBV11-2	TGTGCCAGCAGCTTAGCCGGGACTAGCGGGCAAGTTATGCAGTATTTT	CASSLAGTSGQVMQYF
NA	TRBJ2-1	TRBD2	TRBV9	TGTGCCAGCAGCGTTAAGAGCGGGAGAGTCCACAATGAGCAGTTCTTC	CASSVKSGRVHNEQFF
NA	TRBJ2-1	NA	TRBV5-6	TGTGCCAGCAGCTTGGCGACGGGGGGCAGTACCTACAATGAGCAGTTCTTC	CASSLATGGSTYNEQFF
NA	TRBJ1-2	NA	TRBV5-8	TGTGCCAGCAGCTTCCAGGGGATGAATGGCTATGGCTACACCTTC	CASSFQGMNGYGYTF
NA	TRBJ2-2	NA	TRBV11-2	TGTGCCAGCAGCTTAGGTCCTAGCGAGAACACCGGGGAGCTGTTTTTT	CASSLGPSENTGELFF
NA	TRBJ1-1	TRBD1	TRBV6-5	TGTGCCAGCAGTTGGTCCGGGACAGGGCTCAGATCTGAAGCTTTCTTT	CASSWSGTGLRSEAFF
NA	TRBJ2-6	NA	TRBV19	TGTGCCAGTAGTTTCACAGGAAGCTCTGGGGCCAACGTCCTGACTTTC	CASSFTGSSGANVLTF
NA	TRBJ2-2	TRBD2	TRBV19	TGTGCCAGTAGTCCTGGGGCTAGCGGGAGAGTCGGCACCGGGGAGCTGTTTTTT	CASSPGASGRVGTGELFF
NA	TRBJ2-4	NA	TRBV4-2	TGTGCCAGCAGCCGTTCTGAAGCCGCCTTCAAAAACATTCAGTACTTC	CASSRSEAAFKNIQYF
NA	TRBJ2-6	NA	TRBV6-1	TGTGCCAGCAGTATACAGAGCTCTGGGGCCAACGTCCTGACTTTC	CASSIQSSGANVLTF
NA	TRBJ2-3	NA	TRBV19	TGTGCCAGTAGATCTCCGTTGCGGGATACGCAGTATTTT	CASRSPLRDTQYF
once	TRBJ1-5	TRBD1	TRBV28	TGTGCCAGCAGACGGACAGGTAGGGATCAGCCCCAGCATTTT	CASRRTGRDQPQHF
NA	TRBJ1-6	TRBD1	TRBV15	TGTGCCACCAGCGGGACAGTTAATTCACCCCTCCACTTT	CATSGTVNSPLHF
NA	TRBJ2-6	TRBD1	TRBV2	TGTGCCAGCAGTTGGACAGGCTCTGGGGCCAACGTCCTGACTTTC	CASSWTGSGANVLTF
NA	TRBJ2-1	NA	TRBV2	TGTGCCAGCAGTGAAGCGAACCGAGACAATGAGCAGTTCTTC	CASSEANRDNEQFF
NA	TRBJ2-3	NA	TRBV28	TGTGCCAGCAGTTCACCCGGAGATACGCAGTATTTT	CASSSPGDTQYF
NA	TRBJ2-7	NA	TRBV5-1	TGCGCCAGCAGATCAGGTGGGGGAACAGGCTACGAGCAGTACTTC	CASRSGGGTGYEQYF
NA	TRBJ1-1	TRBD1	TRBV25-1	TGTGCCAGCAGGCAGGGGGTAGCTGAAGCTTTCTTT	CASRQGVAEAFF
NA	TRBJ1-2	NA	TRBV7-9	TGTGCCAGCAGCGGTGACAGCCTCTATGGCTACACCTTC	CASSGDSLYGYTF
NA	TRBJ2-7	NA	TRBV18	TGTGCCAGCTCGACCCACGGGGAGAGGACTTACGAGCAGTACTTC	CASSTHGERTYEQYF
NA	TRBJ1-4	NA	TRBV7-8	TGTGCCAGCAGCCCCCTCGGCCGGGGTGAAAAACTGTTTTTT	CASSPLGRGEKLFF
NA	TRBJ2-1	NA	TRBV28	TGTGCCAGCAGTTTATTAGCGGTTTCCTACAATGAGCAGTTCTTC	CASSLLAVSYNEQFF
once	TRBJ2-7	NA	TRBV7-9	TGTGCCAGCAGCTTAGATTCTAGCGTAACCTACGAGCAGTACTTC	CASSLDSSVTYEQYF
NA	TRBJ2-2	NA	TRBV7-9	TGTGCCAGCAGAAGCCGGGAGCTGTTTTTT	CASRSRELFF
NA	TRBJ1-4	NA	TRBV28	TGTGCCAGCAGGAAGAATGAAAAACTGTTTTTT	CASRKNEKLFF
NA	TRBJ2-2	NA	TRBV19	TGTGCCACATGGGACACCTACACCGGGGAGCTGTTTTTT	CATWDTYTGELFF
few	TRBJ2-3	TRBD1	TRBV7-2	TGTGCCAGCAGCCCGACAGGGGGCGCGGCAGATACGCAGTATTTT	CASSPTGGAADTQYF
NA	TRBJ2-1	NA	TRBV28	TGTGCCAGCAGTTTAAATCGGCGTGAGCAGTTCTTC	CASSLNRREQFF
NA	TRBJ2-7	TRBD1	TRBV29-1	TGCAGCGTTGAACGGCAGGGGGCGTCTCACGAGCAGTACTTC	CSVERQGASHEQYF
NA	TRBJ1-2	NA	TRBV27	TGTGCCAGCAAGCGGGGAGGGGATGGCTATGGCTACACCTTC	CASKRGGDGYGYTF
NA	TRBJ1-1	NA	TRBV5-1	TGCGCCAGCAGCTTTCCCCAAAAGGGGACTGAAGCTTTCTTT	CASSFPQKGTEAFF
NA	TRBJ2-7	NA	TRBV30	TGTGCCTGGGGGGGGACCTACGAGCAGTACTTC	CAWGGTYEQYF
NA	TRBJ2-3	TRBD1	TRBV4-3	TGCGCCAGCAGCCAAGAGTGGGCCAGGGGGACAGATACGCAGTATTTT	CASSQEWARGTDTQYF
once	TRBJ1-6	NA	TRBV5-8	TGTGCCAGCAGCTTGGAACAGGAGTATAATTCACCCCTCCACTTT	CASSLEQEYNSPLHF
NA	TRBJ1-1	NA	TRBV6-1	TGTGCCAGCAAGGAGCAGGACACTGAAGCTTTCTTT	CASKEQDTEAFF
NA	TRBJ2-7	NA	TRBV2	TGTGCCAGCATGGGGACTCAAAACTCCTACGAGCAGTACTTC	CASMGTQNSYEQYF
NA	TRBJ2-7	NA	TRBV7-2	TGTGCCAGCAGCCCTAGGGTGGGACAAACCTACGAGCAGTACTTC	CASSPRVGQTYEQYF
few	TRBJ2-1	TRBD2	TRBV4-2	TGTGCCAGCACCCACGGGACTAGCGGAAACAATGAGCAGTTCTTC	CASTHGTSGNNEQFF
few	TRBJ1-3	TRBD1	TRBV10-3	TGTGCCATCAGTGAGCCTGACAGGGGGTCTGGAAACACCATATATTTT	CAISEPDRGSGNTIYF
NA	TRBJ2-1	TRBD1	TRBV5-6	TGTGCCAGCAGCTTCTTACGGCAGGGGGTGTACAATGAGCAGTTCTTC	CASSFLRQGVYNEQFF
NA	TRBJ2-1	TRBD2	TRBV19	TGTGCCAGTAGTGTACCTAGCGGTTCCCGGGGTGAGCAGTTCTTC	CASSVPSGSRGEQFF
NA	TRBJ2-7	NA	TRBV28	TGTGCCAGCAGTTTTCTCGGCCCCTACGAGCAGTACTTC	CASSFLGPYEQYF
NA	TRBJ2-1	NA	TRBV11-1	TGTGCCAGCAGCTTAGGAAATTTAGCCGACTATAACAATGAGCAGTTCTTC	CASSLGNLADYNNEQFF
NA	TRBJ1-5	NA	TRBV11-2	TGTGCCAGCAGCTTGACGGGGGGTAGCAATCAGCCCCAGCATTTT	CASSLTGGSNQPQHF
NA	TRBJ1-2	TRBD1	TRBV5-1	TGCGCCAGCAGCCGCCTTGAGGACAGGGGATCGGGTGGCTACACCTTC	CASSRLEDRGSGGYTF
NA	TRBJ2-6	NA	TRBV5-1	TGCGCCAGCAGCTTGGACACAGGGCCCGGGGCCAACGTCCTGACTTTC	CASSLDTGPGANVLTF
NA	TRBJ2-7	NA	TRBV4-1	TGCGCCAGCAGCCAAGCGACAGACCGGGAGCAGTACTTC	CASSQATDREQYF
NA	TRBJ2-3	NA	TRBV7-9	TGTGCCAGCAGCCCGGTCGGGGATACGCAGTATTTT	CASSPVGDTQYF
NA	TRBJ2-5	TRBD2	TRBV5-1	TGCGCCAGTCAGAGGGAGGGCGGGCAGACCCAGTACTTC	CASQREGGQTQYF
NA	TRBJ2-4	TRBD2	TRBV28	TGTGCCAGCAGTCCAGGGACTACGGTATTAAACATTCAGTACTTC	CASSPGTTVLNIQYF
NA	TRBJ1-3	NA	TRBV2	TGTGCCAGCAGTGGGGGCACCCCTGGAAACACCATATATTTT	CASSGGTPGNTIYF
NA	TRBJ1-2	NA	TRBV20-1	TGCAGTGCTAGAGAGGTCTATGGCTACACCTTC	CSAREVYGYTF
NA	TRBJ2-5	TRBD1	TRBV30	TGTGCCTGGAGTGTACCCGAGACAGGGGTAGAGACCCAGTACTTC	CAWSVPETGVETQYF